The clone carrying this T cell receptor (beta chain) was recorded only once. What it binds is unknown. Primers for the PCR totalled 60 Vbeta and 13 Jbeta. Profiled with immunoSEQ multiplex PCR; TCRdb holds only in-frame clones, not every one. Counted here are roughly 63,000 clones, approximately 71% occurring once; the ten biggest clones make up 25%. The sample comes from a study of cytomegalovirus exposure and HLA in healthy donors. Study-wide results and caveats: A later analysis showed HLA-associated TCR beta chains outstripping equally common others in clonal expansion. When a later analysis was performed, an Asian-associated ancestry cluster reportedly had fewer N-insertions than the roughly 730-donor mean. Within an earlier analysis, most TCR beta V segments proved productive either about 90% or about 30% of the time. Across all donors, roughly uniform sequencing depth was an assumption of the presence/absence analyses.

The CDR3 spans 15 residues. The ends were cut back, 6 bases at V and 0 bases at J, with 11 bases in the middle. Looked up from germline, CDR1 is SNHLY and CDR2 is FYNNEI. Material for sequencing was PBMCs. The sequence was obtained from a man aged 50-60 years in good health and CMV-seropositive. The chain carries TRBV2 and TRBJ2-2, with a possible D match to TRBD1 (5 bases). The CDR3 spells CASRSRGPNTGELFF. The DNA for the CDR3 is TGTGCCAGCAGGTCAAGGGGTCCGAACACCGGGGAGCTGTTTTTT.